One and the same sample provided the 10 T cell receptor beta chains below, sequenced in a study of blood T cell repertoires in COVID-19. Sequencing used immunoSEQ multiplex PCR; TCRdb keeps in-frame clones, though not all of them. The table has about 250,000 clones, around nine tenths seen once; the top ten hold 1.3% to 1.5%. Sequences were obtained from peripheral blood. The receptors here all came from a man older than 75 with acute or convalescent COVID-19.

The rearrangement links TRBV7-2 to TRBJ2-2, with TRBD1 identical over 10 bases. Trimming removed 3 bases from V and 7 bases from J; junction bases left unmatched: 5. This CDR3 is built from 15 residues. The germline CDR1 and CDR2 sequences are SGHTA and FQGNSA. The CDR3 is CASSFPTGGFGELFF. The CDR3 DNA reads TGTGCCAGCAGCTTCCCGACAGGGGGCTTCGGGGAGCTGTTTTTT.

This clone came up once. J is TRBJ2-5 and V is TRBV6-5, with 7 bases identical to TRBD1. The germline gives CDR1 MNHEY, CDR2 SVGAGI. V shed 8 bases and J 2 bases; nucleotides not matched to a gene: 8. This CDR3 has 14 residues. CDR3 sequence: CASSGQGVQETQYF. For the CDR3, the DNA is TGTGCCAGCTCAGGGCAGGGGGTACAAGAGACCCAGTACTTC.

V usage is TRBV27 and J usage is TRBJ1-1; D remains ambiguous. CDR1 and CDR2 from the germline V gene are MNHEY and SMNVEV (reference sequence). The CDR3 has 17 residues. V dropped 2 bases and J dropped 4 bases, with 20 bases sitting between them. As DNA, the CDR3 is TGTGCCAGCAGTTTACCCCTAGAGCCACGGCTGGGCACTGAAGCTTTCTTT. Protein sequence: CASSLPLEPRLGTEAFF.

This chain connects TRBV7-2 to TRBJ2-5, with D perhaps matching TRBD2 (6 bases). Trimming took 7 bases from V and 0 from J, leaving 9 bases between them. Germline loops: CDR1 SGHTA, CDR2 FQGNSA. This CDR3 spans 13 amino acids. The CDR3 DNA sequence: TGTGCCAGCAAGAGCGGGTACCAAGAGACCCAGTACTTC. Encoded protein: CASKSGYQETQYF.

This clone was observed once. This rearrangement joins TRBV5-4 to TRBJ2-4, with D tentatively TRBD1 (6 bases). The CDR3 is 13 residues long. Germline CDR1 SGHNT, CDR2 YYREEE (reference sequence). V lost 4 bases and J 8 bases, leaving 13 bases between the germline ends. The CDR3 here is CASSEPPGDIQYF. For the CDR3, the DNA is TGTGCCAGCAGCGAGCCGCCAGGGGACATTCAGTACTTC. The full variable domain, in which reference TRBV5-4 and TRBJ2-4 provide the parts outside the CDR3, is ETGVTQSPTHLIKTRGQQVTLRCSSQSGHNTVSWYQQALGQGPQFIFQYYREEENGRGNFPPRFSGLQFPNYSSELNVNALELDDSALYLCASSEPPGDIQYFGAGTRLSVL.

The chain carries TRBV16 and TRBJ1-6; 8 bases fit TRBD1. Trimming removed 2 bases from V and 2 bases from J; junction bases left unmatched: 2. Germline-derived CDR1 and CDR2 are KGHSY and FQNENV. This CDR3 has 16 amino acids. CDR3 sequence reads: CASSQTTGAYNSPLHF. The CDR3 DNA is TGTGCCAGCAGCCAAACGACAGGGGCCTATAATTCACCCCTCCACTTT.

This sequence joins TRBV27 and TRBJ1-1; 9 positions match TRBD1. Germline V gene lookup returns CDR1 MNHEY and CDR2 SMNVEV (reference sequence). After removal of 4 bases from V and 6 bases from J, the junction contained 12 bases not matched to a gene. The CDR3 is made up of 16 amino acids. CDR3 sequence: CASSSGQGLGLSEAFF. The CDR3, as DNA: TGTGCCAGCAGTTCAGGACAGGGGCTCGGTTTATCTGAAGCTTTCTTT.

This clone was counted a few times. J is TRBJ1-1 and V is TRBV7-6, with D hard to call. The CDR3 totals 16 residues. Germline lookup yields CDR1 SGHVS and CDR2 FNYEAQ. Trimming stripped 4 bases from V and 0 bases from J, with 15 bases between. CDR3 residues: CASSYRSGSVNTEAFF. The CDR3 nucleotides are TGTGCCAGCAGCTATAGATCGGGGTCGGTGAACACTGAAGCTTTCTTT.

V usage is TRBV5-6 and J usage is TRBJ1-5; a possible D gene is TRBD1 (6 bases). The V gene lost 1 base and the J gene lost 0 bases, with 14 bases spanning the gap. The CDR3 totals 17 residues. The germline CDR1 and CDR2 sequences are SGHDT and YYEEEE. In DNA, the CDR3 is TGTGCCAGCAGCTTGCGGCCAGGGGCCCCTAGCAATCAGCCCCAGCATTTT. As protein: CASSLRPGAPSNQPQHF.

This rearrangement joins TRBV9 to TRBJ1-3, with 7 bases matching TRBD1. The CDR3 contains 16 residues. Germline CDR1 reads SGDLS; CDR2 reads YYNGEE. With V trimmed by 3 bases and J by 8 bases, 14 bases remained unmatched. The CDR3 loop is CASSASPGRGVDTIYF. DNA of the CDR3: TGTGCCAGCAGCGCGAGCCCGGGCAGGGGGGTGGACACCATATATTTT. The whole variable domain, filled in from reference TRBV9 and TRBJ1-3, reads DSGVTQTPKHLITATGQRVTLRCSPRSGDLSVYWYQQSLDQGLQFLIQYYNGEERAKGNILERFSAQQFPDLHSELNLSSLELGDSALYFCASSASPGRGVDTIYFGEGSWLTVV.